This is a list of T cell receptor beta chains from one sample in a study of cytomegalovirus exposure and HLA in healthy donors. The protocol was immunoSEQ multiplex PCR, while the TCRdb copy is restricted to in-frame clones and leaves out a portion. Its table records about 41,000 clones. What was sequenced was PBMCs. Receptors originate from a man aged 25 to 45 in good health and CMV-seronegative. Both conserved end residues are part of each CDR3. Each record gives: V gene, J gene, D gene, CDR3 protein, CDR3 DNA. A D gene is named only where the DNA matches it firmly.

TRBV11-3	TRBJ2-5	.	CASSLNPGETQYF	TGTGCCAGCAGCTTAAACCCAGGCGAGACCCAGTACTTC
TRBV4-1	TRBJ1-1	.	CASSQDIAARGAFF	TGCGCCAGCAGCCAAGATATCGCAGCTAGGGGAGCTTTCTTT
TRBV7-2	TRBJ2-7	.	CASSLAVNSYEQYF	TGTGCCAGCAGCTTAGCCGTAAACTCCTACGAGCAGTACTTC
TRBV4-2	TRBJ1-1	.	CASSQLQGRNTEAFF	TGTGCCAGCAGCCAACTTCAGGGAAGGAACACTGAAGCTTTCTTT
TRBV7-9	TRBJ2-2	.	CASSTRRDFNTGELFF	TGTGCCAGCAGCACCCGACGGGACTTTAACACCGGGGAGCTGTTTTTT
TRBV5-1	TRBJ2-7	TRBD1	CASKVRQGIYEQYF	TGCGCCAGCAAAGTCCGACAGGGGATCTACGAGCAGTACTTC
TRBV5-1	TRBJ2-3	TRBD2	CASSWSGGADTQYF	TGCGCCAGCAGCTGGTCGGGGGGGGCGGATACGCAGTATTTT
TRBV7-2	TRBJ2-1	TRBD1	CASSLRQGRNEQFF	TGTGCCAGCAGCTTGAGACAGGGGAGGAATGAGCAGTTCTTC
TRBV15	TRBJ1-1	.	CATSREVRGTEDFF	TGTGCCACCAGCAGAGAGGTCCGAGGGACTGAAGATTTCTTT
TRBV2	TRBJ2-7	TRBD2	CASSAVGLAGRTYEQYF	TGTGCCAGCAGTGCCGTCGGACTAGCGGGGCGCACCTACGAGCAGTACTTC
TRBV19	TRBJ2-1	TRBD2	CASSLGLAGANEQFF	TGTGCCAGTAGTTTGGGACTAGCGGGAGCAAATGAGCAGTTCTTC
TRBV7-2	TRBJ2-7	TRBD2	CASRVAGGPAEQYF	TGTGCCAGCAGGGTAGCGGGGGGCCCCGCCGAGCAGTACTTC
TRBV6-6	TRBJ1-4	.	CASTPSGEWKLFF	TGTGCCAGCACCCCGTCGGGAGAATGGAAACTGTTTTTT
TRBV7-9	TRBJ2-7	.	CASSSGQAPYEQYF	TGTGCCAGCAGCTCCGGACAAGCACCCTACGAGCAGTACTTC
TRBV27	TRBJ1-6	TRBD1	CASSLWGQGNNSPLHF	TGTGCCAGCAGTTTATGGGGACAGGGAAATAATTCACCCCTCCACTTT
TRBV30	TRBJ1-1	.	CAWSVLGLGTEAFF	TGTGCCTGGAGTGTTTTGGGGCTTGGCACTGAAGCTTTCTTT
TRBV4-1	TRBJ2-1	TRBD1	CASSQDHTGEFDEQFF	TGCGCCAGCAGCCAAGATCATACAGGGGAGTTCGATGAGCAGTTCTTC
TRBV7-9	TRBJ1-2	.	CASRKTGPRGVIYGYTF	TGTGCCAGCAGAAAGACCGGGCCTCGGGGGGTAATCTATGGCTACACCTTC
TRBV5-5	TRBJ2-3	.	CASSSRGTDTQYF	TGTGCCAGCAGCTCGCGTGGTACAGATACGCAGTATTTT
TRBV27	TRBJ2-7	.	CASSRSAYEQYF	TGTGCCAGCAGCCGCAGCGCCTACGAGCAGTACTTC
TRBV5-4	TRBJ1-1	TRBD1	CASRRDRESTEAFF	TGTGCCAGCAGGAGGGACAGGGAGAGCACTGAAGCTTTCTTT
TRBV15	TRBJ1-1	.	CATSRERGRESEAFF	TGTGCCACCAGCAGAGAACGAGGTAGGGAGTCTGAAGCTTTCTTT
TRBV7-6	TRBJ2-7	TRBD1	CASSPRQGGYEQYF	TGTGCCAGCAGCCCCAGACAGGGGGGCTACGAGCAGTACTTC
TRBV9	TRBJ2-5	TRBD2	CASSVALAGEAGETQYF	TGTGCCAGCAGCGTAGCACTAGCGGGAGAGGCGGGGGAGACCCAGTACTTC
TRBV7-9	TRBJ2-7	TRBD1	CASSLRPGQKIYEQYF	TGTGCCAGCAGCCTAAGGCCGGGACAGAAAATCTACGAGCAGTACTTC
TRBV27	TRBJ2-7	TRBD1	CASSWTGISYEQYF	TGTGCCAGCAGCTGGACAGGGATCTCCTACGAGCAGTACTTC
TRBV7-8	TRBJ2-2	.	CASSLAVYPTGELFF	TGTGCCAGCAGCTTAGCGGTCTACCCCACCGGGGAGCTGTTTTTT
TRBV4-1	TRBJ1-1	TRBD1	CASSHAVQGTNTEAFF	TGCGCCAGCAGCCACGCGGTACAGGGGACGAACACTGAAGCTTTCTTT
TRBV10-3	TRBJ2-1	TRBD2	CATGLAYNEQFF	TGTGCCACTGGACTAGCGTACAATGAGCAGTTCTTC
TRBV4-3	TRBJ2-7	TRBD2	CASSHASGGTLYEQYF	TGCGCCAGCAGCCACGCTAGCGGGGGGACCCTCTACGAGCAGTACTTC
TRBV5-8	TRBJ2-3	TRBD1	CASSVGQGSTDTQYF	TGTGCCAGCAGCGTGGGACAGGGGAGCACAGATACGCAGTATTTT
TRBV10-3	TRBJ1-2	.	CAISDRDTRSGYYGYTF	TGTGCCATCAGTGATCGGGACACCCGGTCGGGTTACTATGGCTACACCTTC
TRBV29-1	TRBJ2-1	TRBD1	CSDLEGQGYNEQFF	TGCAGCGACTTAGAAGGACAGGGTTACAATGAGCAGTTCTTC
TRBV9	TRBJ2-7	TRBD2	CASSVHLAATYEQYF	TGTGCCAGCAGCGTACATCTAGCGGCTACCTACGAGCAGTACTTC
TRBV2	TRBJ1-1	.	CASSNMNTEAFF	TGTGCCAGCAGTAATATGAACACTGAAGCTTTCTTT
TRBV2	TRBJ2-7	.	CATFGNTYEQYF	TGTGCCACGTTTGGCAACACCTACGAGCAGTACTTC
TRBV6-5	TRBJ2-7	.	CASSYANYEQYF	TGTGCCAGCAGTTACGCGAACTACGAGCAGTACTTC
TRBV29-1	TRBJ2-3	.	CSVGRGTDTQYF	TGCAGCGTTGGAAGGGGAACAGATACGCAGTATTTT
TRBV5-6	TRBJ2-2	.	CASSMTGLNTGELFF	TGTGCCAGCAGTATGACTGGATTGAACACCGGGGAGCTGTTTTTT
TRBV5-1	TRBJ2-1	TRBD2	CASSRELAGGYYNEQFF	TGCGCCAGCAGCCGCGAACTAGCGGGAGGGTACTACAATGAGCAGTTCTTC
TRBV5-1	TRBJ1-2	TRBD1	CASSPGQAAGGYTF	TGCGCCAGCAGCCCGGGACAGGCAGCCGGTGGCTACACCTTC
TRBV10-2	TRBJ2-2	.	CASGQSSNTGELFF	TGCGCCAGCGGGCAGTCTTCGAACACCGGGGAGCTGTTTTTT
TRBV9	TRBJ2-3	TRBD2	CASSAGLAGVTDTQYF	TGTGCCAGCAGCGCGGGACTAGCGGGAGTCACAGATACGCAGTATTTT
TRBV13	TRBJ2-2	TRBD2	CASSLGQGLAGVTGELFF	TGTGCCAGCAGCTTAGGCCAAGGACTAGCGGGAGTCACCGGGGAGCTGTTTTTT
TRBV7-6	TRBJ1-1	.	CASSSRGMNTEAFF	TGTGCCAGCAGCTCCAGGGGTATGAACACTGAAGCTTTCTTT
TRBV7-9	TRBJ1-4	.	CASSLNSGDREKLFF	TGTGCCAGCAGCTTAAACTCAGGGGATCGAGAAAAACTGTTTTTT
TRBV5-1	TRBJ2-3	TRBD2	CASSLGLAGGPRVTDTQYF	TGCGCCAGCAGCTTGGGGCTAGCGGGAGGGCCTAGGGTCACAGATACGCAGTATTTT
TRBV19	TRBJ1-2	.	CASSIGGVEGYTF	TGTGCCAGTAGTATCGGGGGAGTGGAAGGCTACACCTTC
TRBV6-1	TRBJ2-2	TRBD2	CASSEGTSEPNTGELFF	TGTGCCAGCAGTGAAGGTACTAGCGAACCGAACACCGGGGAGCTGTTTTTT
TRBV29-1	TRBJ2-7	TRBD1	CSVPEGQESAYEQYF	TGCAGCGTTCCCGAGGGACAGGAGTCCGCCTACGAGCAGTACTTC
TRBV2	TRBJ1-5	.	CASSRNSNQPQHF	TGTGCCAGCAGCAGAAATAGCAATCAGCCCCAGCATTTT
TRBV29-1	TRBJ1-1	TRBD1	CSVDHRQGFDTEAFF	TGCAGCGTTGATCACCGACAGGGTTTCGACACTGAAGCTTTCTTT
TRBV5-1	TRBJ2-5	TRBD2	CASRGLAQETQYF	TGCGCCAGCCGCGGACTAGCCCAAGAGACCCAGTACTTC
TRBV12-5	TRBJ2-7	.	CASGLDYRSAYEQYF	TGTGCTAGTGGTTTGGATTACAGGTCAGCCTACGAGCAGTACTTC
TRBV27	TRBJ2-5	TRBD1	CASSTGQGGEAQYF	TGTGCCAGCAGTACGGGACAGGGGGGAGAGGCCCAGTACTTC
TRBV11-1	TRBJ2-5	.	CASSLGNRQETQYF	TGTGCCAGCAGCTTAGGGAACAGGCAAGAGACCCAGTACTTC
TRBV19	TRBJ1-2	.	CASRESLLPANYGYTF	TGTGCCAGTAGAGAGTCATTGTTGCCTGCGAACTATGGCTACACCTTC